Below, one T cell receptor (beta chain) is given with its context. Its specificity is not known. An overlapping HIV-1 Gag peptide pool stimulated these cells at approximately 1 ug/peptide/mL. Sorting of responding CD4+ T cells relied on upregulated CD40 ligand together with CD69. The data derive from a study of persistence of HIV-infected CD4 T cells. The libraries were made with immunoSEQ version 4 in survey mode. Data came from immunoSEQ multiplex PCR; TCRdb stores just in-frame clones and leaves some out. The table includes approximately 18,000 clones, approximately 65% detected once. The sequence derives from an adult woman with HIV who was CMV-seropositive. The sequencing here drew on CD4+ T cells sorted from PBMCs after approximately 19-hour stimulation, taken from a patient who received antiretroviral therapy.

The CDR3 DNA follows: TGTGCCAGCAGCTTAGGGGACTCGAGGAATGAAAAACTGTTTTTT. Protein sequence: CASSLGDSRNEKLFF. The chain employs TRBV7-2 and TRBJ1-4; the D gene is possibly TRBD1 (5 bases). Per the germline V gene, CDR1 is SGHTA and CDR2 is FQGNSA. This CDR3 region has 15 residues. The V end was cut by 1 base, the J end by 5 bases, with 11 bases between.